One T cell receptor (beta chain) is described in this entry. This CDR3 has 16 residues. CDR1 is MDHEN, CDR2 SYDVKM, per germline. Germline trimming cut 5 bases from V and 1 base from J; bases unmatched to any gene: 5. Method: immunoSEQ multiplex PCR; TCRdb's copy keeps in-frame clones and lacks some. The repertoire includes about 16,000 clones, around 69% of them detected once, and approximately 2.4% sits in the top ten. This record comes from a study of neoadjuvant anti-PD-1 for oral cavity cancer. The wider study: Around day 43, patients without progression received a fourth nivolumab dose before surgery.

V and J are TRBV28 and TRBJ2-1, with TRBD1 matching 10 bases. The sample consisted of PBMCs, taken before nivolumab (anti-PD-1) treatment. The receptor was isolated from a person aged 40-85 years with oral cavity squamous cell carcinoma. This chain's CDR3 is CASSTLGQGSYNEQFF. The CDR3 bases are TGTGCCAGCAGTACCCTGGGACAGGGGTCCTACAATGAGCAGTTCTTC.